Given below is one T cell receptor (beta chain) in context. Original methodology: For nucleated cells, counts were estimated from reference gene primer amplification. This table comes from immunoSEQ multiplex PCR, and its TCRdb copy is limited to in-frame clones, with some not included. D and trimming come from the DNA, and the V and J calls and clone size come from that table. Here the sample spans about 24,000 clones, 89% being singletons. These data belong to a study of blood T cell repertoires in COVID-19. The V and J ends lost 6 bases and 4 bases respectively, with 12 bases between them. The CDR3 has 13 amino acids. CDR1 and CDR2 (germline): WSHSY, SAAADI.

The material sequenced was peripheral blood. This clonotype was obtained from a human donor in a cohort sampled during active COVID-19. This chain links TRBV10-2 with TRBJ1-2, with a tentative D call TRBD1 (6 bases). The CDR3 here is CASSRGIGYGYTF. Here the CDR3 DNA reads TGCGCCAGCAGCAGGGGTATCGGCTATGGCTACACCTTC.